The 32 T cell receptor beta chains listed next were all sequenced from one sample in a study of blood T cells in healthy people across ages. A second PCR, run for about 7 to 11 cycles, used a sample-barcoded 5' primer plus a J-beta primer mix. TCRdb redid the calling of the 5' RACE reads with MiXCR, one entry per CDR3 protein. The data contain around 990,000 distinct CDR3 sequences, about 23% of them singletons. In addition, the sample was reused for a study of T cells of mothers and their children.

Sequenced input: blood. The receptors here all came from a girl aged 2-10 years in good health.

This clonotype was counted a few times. The CDR3 DNA follows: TGTGCCAGCAGTAGCCGGACAGGGGATAGTGAGCAGTTCTTC. Its protein product is CASSSRTGDSEQFF. The chain carries TRBV12-3 or TRBV12-4 and TRBJ2-1; the match to TRBD1 covers 9 bases. Germline trimming cut 5 bases from V and 9 bases from J; bases unmatched to any gene: 8. The CDR3 length is 14 residues.

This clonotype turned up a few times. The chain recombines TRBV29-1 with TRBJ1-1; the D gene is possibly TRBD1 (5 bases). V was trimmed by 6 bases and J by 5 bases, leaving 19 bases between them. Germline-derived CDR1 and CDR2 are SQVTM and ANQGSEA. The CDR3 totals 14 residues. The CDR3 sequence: CSVRVGLHRTEAFF. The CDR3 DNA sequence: TGCAGCGTCCGAGTGGGGCTACACCGAACTGAAGCTTTCTTT.

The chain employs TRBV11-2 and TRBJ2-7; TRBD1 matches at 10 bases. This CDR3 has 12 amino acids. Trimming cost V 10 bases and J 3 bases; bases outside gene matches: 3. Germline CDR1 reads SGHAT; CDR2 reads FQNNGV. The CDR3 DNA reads TGTGCCACGGGACAGGGGCGCTACGAGCAGTACTTC. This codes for CATGQGRYEQYF.

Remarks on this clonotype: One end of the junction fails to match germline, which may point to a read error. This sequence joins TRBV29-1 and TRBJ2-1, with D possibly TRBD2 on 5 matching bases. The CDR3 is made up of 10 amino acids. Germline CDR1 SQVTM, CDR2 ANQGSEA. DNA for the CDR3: TGCAGCGTGAGCGGCAATCAGCAGTTCTTC. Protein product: CSVSGNQQFF.

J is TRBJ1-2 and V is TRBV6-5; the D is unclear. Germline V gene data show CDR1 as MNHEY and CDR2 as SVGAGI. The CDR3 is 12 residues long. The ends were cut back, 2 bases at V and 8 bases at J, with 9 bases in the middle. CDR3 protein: CASSYAPEGYTF. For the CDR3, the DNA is TGTGCCAGCAGTTACGCCCCGGAAGGCTACACCTTC.

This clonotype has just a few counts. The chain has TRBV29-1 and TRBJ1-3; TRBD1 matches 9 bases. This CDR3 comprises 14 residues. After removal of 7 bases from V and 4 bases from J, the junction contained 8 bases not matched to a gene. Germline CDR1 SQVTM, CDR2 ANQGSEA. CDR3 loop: CSAGTGGVGNTIYF. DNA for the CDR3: TGCAGCGCCGGAACAGGGGGCGTCGGAAACACCATATATTTT. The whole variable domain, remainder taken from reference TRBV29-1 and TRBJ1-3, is SAVISQKPSRDICQRGTSLTIQCQVDSQVTMMFWYRQQPGQSLTLIATANQGSEATYESGFVIDKFPISRPNLTFSTLTVSNMSPEDSSIYLCSAGTGGVGNTIYFGEGSWLTVV.

CDR3 DNA sequence: TGTGCCAGCAGCCTTTTAGGCGGGGGGGCTTTACAACAAGAGACCCAGTACTTC. Residues: CASSLLGGGALQQETQYF. This chain connects TRBV11-2 to TRBJ2-5, with TRBD2 identical over 9 bases. Looked up from germline, CDR1 is SGHAT and CDR2 is FQNNGV. The CDR3 is made up of 18 amino acids. V shed 5 bases, J shed 2 bases, and the junction held 15 bases outside the gene matches.

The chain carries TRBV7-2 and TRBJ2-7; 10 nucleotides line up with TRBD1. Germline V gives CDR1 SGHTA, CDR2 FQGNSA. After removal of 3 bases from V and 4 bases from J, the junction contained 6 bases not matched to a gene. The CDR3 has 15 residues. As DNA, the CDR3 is TGTGCCAGCAGCTTGGCCGGGACAGGGGATTACGAGCAGTACTTC. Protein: CASSLAGTGDYEQYF. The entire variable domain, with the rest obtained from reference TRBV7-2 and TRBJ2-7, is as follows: GAGVSQSPSNKVTEKGKDVELRCDPISGHTALYWYRQSLGQGLEFLIYFQGNSAPDKSGLPSDRFSAERTGGSVSTLTIQRTQQEDSAVYLCASSLAGTGDYEQYFGPGTRLTVT.

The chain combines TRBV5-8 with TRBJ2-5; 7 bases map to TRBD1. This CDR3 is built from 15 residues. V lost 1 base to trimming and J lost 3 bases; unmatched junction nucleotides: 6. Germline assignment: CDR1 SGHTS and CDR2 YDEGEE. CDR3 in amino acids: CASSLYPGGEETQYF. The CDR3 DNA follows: TGTGCCAGCAGCTTGTACCCAGGGGGAGAAGAGACCCAGTACTTC.

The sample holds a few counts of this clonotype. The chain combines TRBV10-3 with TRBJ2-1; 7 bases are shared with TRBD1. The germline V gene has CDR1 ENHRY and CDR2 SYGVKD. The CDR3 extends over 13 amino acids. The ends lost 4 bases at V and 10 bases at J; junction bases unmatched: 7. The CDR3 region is CAISVRQGGEQFF. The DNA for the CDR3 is TGTGCCATCAGTGTACGACAGGGTGGGGAGCAGTTCTTC.

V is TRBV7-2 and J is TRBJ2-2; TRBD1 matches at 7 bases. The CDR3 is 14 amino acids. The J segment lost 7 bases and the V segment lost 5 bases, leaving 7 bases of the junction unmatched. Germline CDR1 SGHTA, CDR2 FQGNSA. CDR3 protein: CASSPTGLVGELFF. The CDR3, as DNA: TGTGCCAGCAGCCCGACAGGGTTGGTCGGGGAGCTGTTTTTT.

CDR3 in DNA: TGTGCCAGCAGCTTTCGTCTCTCGAGCTCCTACAATGAGCAGTTCTTC. It is translated as CASSFRLSSSYNEQFF. This sequence joins TRBV5-6 and TRBJ2-1; D is undetermined. V dropped 2 bases and J dropped 0 bases, with 12 bases sitting between them. This CDR3 comprises 16 residues. Germline values: CDR1 SGHDT, CDR2 YYEEEE.

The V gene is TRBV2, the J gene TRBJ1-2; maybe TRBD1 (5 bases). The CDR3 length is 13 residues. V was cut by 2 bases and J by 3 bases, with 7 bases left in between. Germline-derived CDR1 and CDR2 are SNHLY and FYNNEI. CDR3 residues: CASSESRDYGYTF. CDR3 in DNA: TGTGCCAGCAGTGAAAGCAGGGACTATGGCTACACCTTC.

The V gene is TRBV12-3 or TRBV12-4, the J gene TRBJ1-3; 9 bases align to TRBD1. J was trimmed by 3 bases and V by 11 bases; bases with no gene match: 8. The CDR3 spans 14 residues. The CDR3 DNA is TGTGCCTCTACATTGGGACAGGGTGGAAACACCATATATTTT. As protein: CASTLGQGGNTIYF.

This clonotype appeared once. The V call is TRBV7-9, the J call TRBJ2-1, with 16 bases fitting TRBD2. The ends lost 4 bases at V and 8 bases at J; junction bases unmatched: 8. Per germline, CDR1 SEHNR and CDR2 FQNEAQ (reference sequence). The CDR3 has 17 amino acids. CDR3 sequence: CASSSSGTSGRADEQFF. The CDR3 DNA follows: TGTGCCAGCAGCTCGTCCGGGACTAGCGGGAGGGCCGATGAGCAGTTCTTC.

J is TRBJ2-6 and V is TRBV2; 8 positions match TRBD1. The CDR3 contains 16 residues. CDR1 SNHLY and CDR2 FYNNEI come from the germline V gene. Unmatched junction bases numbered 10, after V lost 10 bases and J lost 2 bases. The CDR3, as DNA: TGTGCCATTGCGGACAGGGATCGGGCTGGGGCCAACGTCCTGACTTTC. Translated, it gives CAIADRDRAGANVLTF.

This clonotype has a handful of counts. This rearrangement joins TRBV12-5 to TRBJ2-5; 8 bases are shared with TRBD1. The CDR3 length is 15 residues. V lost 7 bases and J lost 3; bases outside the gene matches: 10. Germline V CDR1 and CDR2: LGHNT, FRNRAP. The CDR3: CASAEPLTGEETQYF. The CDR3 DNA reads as TGTGCTAGTGCCGAGCCGTTGACAGGGGAAGAGACCCAGTACTTC.

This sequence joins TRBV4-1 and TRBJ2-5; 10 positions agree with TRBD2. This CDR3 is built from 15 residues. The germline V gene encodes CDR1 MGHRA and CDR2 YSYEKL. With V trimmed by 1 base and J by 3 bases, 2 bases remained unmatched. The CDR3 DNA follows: TGCGCCAGCAGCCAAGGTGGACTAGCGGAAGAGACCCAGTACTTC. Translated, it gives CASSQGGLAEETQYF.

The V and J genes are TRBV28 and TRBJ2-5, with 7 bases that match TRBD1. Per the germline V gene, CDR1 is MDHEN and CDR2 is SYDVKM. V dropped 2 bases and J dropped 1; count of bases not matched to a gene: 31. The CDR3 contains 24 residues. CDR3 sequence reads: CASSLPDDMISEVRQGDFQETQYF. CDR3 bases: TGTGCCAGCAGTTTACCCGACGACATGATATCGGAGGTCCGGCAGGGGGATTTCCAAGAGACCCAGTACTTC. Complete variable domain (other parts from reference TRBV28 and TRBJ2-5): DVKVTQSSRYLVKRTGEKVFLECVQDMDHENMFWYRQDPGLGLRLIYFSYDVKMKEKGDIPEGYSVSREKKERFSLILESASTNQTSMYLCASSLPDDMISEVRQGDFQETQYFGPGTRLLVL.

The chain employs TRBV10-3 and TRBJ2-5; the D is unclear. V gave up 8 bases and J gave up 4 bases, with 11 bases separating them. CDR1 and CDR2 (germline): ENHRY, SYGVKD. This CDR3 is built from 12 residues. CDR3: CAIATRPETQYF. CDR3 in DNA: TGTGCCATCGCGACTCGGCCAGAGACCCAGTACTTC.

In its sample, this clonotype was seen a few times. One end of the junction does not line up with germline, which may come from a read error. CDR3 in amino acids: CASQRTVGSAYF. The CDR3 bases are TGTGCCAGCCAGAGAACAGTCGGCTCGGCCTACTTT. The gene calls are TRBV7-9 and TRBJ1-1; D remains ambiguous. The CDR3 is 12 amino acids. Germline lookup yields CDR1 SEHNR and CDR2 FQNEAQ (reference sequence).

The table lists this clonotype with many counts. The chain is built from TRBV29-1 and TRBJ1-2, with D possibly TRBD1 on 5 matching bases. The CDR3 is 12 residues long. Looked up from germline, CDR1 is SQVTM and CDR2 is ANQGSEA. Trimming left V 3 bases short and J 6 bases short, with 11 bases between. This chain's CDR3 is CSVDDRFHGYTF. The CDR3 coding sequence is TGCAGCGTTGACGACAGATTCCATGGCTACACCTTC. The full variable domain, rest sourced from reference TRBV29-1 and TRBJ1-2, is SAVISQKPSRDICQRGTSLTIQCQVDSQVTMMFWYRQQPGQSLTLIATANQGSEATYESGFVIDKFPISRPNLTFSTLTVSNMSPEDSSIYLCSVDDRFHGYTFGSGTRLTVV.

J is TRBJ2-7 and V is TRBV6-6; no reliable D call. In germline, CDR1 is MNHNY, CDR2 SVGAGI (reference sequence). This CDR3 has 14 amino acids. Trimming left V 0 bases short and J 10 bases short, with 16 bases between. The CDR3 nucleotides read TGTGCCAGCAGTTACTCCCCCGGCCGAGCAGAACAGTACTTC. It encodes CASSYSPGRAEQYF.

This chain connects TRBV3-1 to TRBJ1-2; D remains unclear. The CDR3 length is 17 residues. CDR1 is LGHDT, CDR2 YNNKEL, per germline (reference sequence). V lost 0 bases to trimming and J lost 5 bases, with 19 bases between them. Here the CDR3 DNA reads TGTGCCAGCAGCCAAGATCTAGACGTCGCGTCGCCGTATGGCTACACCTTC. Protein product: CASSQDLDVASPYGYTF.

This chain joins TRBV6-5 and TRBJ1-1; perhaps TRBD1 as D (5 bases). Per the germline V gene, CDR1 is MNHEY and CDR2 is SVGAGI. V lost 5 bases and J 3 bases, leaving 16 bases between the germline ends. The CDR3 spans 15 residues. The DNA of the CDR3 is TGTGCCAGCAGTCCATTTGACAGAAGGCACACTGAAGCTTTCTTT. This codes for CASSPFDRRHTEAFF.

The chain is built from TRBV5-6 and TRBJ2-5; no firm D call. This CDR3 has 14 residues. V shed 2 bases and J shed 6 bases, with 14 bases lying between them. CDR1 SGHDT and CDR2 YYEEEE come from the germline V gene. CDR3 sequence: CASSFGAREKTQYF. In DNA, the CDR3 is TGTGCCAGCAGCTTTGGTGCAAGGGAAAAGACCCAGTACTTC.

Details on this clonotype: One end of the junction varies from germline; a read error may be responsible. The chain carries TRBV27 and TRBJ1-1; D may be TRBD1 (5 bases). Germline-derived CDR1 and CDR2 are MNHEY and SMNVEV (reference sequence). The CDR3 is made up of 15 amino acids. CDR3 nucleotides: TGTGCCGGCAGCCCACCGGGGGGTATGAACACTGAAGCTTTCTTT. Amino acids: CAGSPPGGMNTEAFF.

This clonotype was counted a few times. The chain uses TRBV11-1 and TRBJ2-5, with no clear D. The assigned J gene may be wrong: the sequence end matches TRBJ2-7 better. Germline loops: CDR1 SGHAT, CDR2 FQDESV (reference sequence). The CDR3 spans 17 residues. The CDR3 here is CASSLRTGRVNSYEQYF. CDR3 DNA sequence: TGTGCCAGCAGCTTAAGAACTGGCAGAGTTAATTCCTACGAGCAGTACTTC.

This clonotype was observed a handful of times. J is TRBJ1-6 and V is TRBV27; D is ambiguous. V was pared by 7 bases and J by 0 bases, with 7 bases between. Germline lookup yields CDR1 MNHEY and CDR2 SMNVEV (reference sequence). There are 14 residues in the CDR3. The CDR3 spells CASNRGSYNSPLHF. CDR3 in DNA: TGTGCCAGCAACAGAGGCTCCTATAATTCACCCCTCCACTTT.

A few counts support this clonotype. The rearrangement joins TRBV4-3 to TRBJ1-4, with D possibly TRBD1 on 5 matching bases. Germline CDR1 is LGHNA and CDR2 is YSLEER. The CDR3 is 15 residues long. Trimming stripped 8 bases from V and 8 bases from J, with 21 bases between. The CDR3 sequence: CASRRGLVGGEKLFF. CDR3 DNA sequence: TGCGCCAGCCGTAGGGGACTCGTAGGTGGAGAAAAACTGTTTTTT.

In DNA, the CDR3 is TGCAGTGCTAGAGGTCAGCCCTTTAACTATGGCTACACCTTC. This encodes CSARGQPFNYGYTF. The rearrangement links TRBV20-1 to TRBJ1-2; unclear D gene. Trimming cost V 1 base and J 1 base, with 10 bases left between them. CDR1 and CDR2 from the germline V gene are DFQATT and SNEGSKA (reference sequence). The CDR3 length is 14 residues.

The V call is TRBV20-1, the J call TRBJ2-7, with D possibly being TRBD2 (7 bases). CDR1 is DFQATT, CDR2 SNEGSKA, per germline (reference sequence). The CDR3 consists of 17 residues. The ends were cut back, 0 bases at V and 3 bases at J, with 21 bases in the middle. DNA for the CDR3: TGCAGTGCTAGAGATTTTGGGGGCGGGAGTCCAGGCTACGAGCAGTACTTC. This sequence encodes CSARDFGGGSPGYEQYF.